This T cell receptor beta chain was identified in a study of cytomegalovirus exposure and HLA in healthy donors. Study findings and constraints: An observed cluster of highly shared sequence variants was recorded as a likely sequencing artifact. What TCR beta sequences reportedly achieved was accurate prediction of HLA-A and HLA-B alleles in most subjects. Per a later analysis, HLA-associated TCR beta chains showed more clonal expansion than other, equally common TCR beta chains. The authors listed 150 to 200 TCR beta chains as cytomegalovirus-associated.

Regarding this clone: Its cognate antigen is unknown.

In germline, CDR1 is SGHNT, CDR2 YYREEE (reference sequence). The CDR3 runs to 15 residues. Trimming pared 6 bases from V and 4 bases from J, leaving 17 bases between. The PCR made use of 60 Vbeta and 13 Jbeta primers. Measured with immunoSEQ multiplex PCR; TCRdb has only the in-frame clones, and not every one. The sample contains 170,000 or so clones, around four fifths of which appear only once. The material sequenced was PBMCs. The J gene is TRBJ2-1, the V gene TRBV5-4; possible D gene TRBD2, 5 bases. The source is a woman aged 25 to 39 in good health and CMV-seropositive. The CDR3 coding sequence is TGTGCCAGCAACGACCGGGGATTTCTATACAATGAGCAGTTCTTC. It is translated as CASNDRGFLYNEQFF.